This T cell receptor (beta chain) was captured in a study of blood T cell repertoires in COVID-19. Turning to the study itself: Samples taken during acute and convalescent COVID-19 were collected in the United States, Italy and Spain.

The CDR3 has 15 amino acids. V gave up 4 bases and J gave up 4 bases, with 13 bases separating them. From germline, CDR1 is SGHAT and CDR2 FQNNGV. Assay used: immunoSEQ multiplex PCR; TCRdb lists only in-frame clones, some missing. The sample lists 140,000 or so clones; about 84% were seen once. The table lists this clone with a count of one. Researchers sorted participants into cohorts using their self-reported clinical history. Exposed enrollees had met someone with a PCR-confirmed or clinician-diagnosed COVID-19 case at some point within the 2 weeks before study entry. The specimen was PBMCs or T cells enriched from blood (not recorded which). The sequence was collected from a woman between 18 and 29 years old who had been exposed to COVID-19. The chain combines TRBV11-2 with TRBJ2-2, with D perhaps TRBD1 (6 bases). The CDR3 loop is CASSSTGPTTGELFF. The CDR3 DNA follows: TGTGCCAGCAGCTCCACAGGGCCTACCACCGGGGAGCTGTTTTTT.